This TCR beta chain was observed in a study of blood T cell repertoires in COVID-19 (dated by TCRdb to the early 2020s). A note on the overall study: Recovered participants in ImmuneRACE Cohort 3 were defined by two consecutive negative NP/OP PCR tests, clearance by a healthcare professional, or resolution of symptoms. Collaborator samples came from the United States, Italy and Spain and covered acute and convalescent phases of COVID-19. The prospective study material was composed of cDNA or gDNA derived from T cells, B-cell-depleted T cells, or PBMCs. Subjects who had been exposed to COVID-19, were actively infected with it, or had recovered from it provided the deeply sampled blood TCRbeta repertoires that made up the dataset. A freely available public database, intended as a resource for researchers studying the immune response to SARS-CoV-2, is where the repertoires were released. Samples were obtained from the ongoing ImmuneRACE study (first 160 participants) and from over 1,000 subjects provided by 6 global collaborators. A de-identified subject ID, COVID-19 status, age in years and sex were almost always included in the sample metadata. Where HLA class I and class II types were available, the types were taken from metadata supplied by the sample provider, not from assay-based typing. What the authors observed across the whole study: The amount of clinical and demographic metadata varied by source and participant and was provided uncurated.

Participants in the prospective study were aged 18 to 89 years, lived in 20 to 30 United States geographic areas, and enrolled through a virtual design. To assign participants to cohorts, the prospective study relied on clinical history that participants themselves reported in a screening survey and a study questionnaire. In the prospective study, whole blood, serum and a nasopharyngeal or oropharyngeal swab were collected from each participant by mobile phlebotomists. Over a roughly 2-month period, participants in the prospective study had the option of providing additional blood draws and questionnaires. Before DNA extraction, prospective study blood samples were shipped either frozen or at room temperature. On this clone itself: The antigen this receptor binds is unknown. No much larger clone exists at a distance of one base, and base qualities are not known.

There are 17 amino acids in the CDR3, from cysteine to phenylalanine inclusive. This entry keeps only the CDR3 DNA: 51 bases, framed from base 1. The germline V gene encodes CDR1 SNHLY and CDR2 FYNNEI. The trim is 3 bases for V and 1 base for J, with a gap of 18 bases between the germline ends. TCRbeta CDR3 regions were amplified from genomic DNA using the immunoSEQ Assay, a bias-controlled multiplex PCR. Concerning the study's data processing: The number of nucleated cells in each sample was estimated by amplification of reference gene primers within the assay. To quantify the absolute abundance of each unique TCRbeta CDR3 rearrangement, sequence reads were collapsed and filtered. For each sample, productive Simpson clonality was calculated as the square root of Simpson's diversity index over productive rearrangements. TCRdb took this table from immuneACCESS and kept in-frame rearrangements with V and J called. Such tables lack part of the clones; where checked against another copy, unresolved V genes explain under half of the gap, and the rest is unexplained. The DNA was the basis for D and trimming; V, J and clone size are from that table. Recorded for this sample are about 400,000 clones; approximately 89% of them occurred a single time. The ten top clones hold approximately 1.9% of the sample.

Rearrangement joined TRBV2 to TRBJ1-1; possibly the D gene is TRBD1, per 6 matching bases. What was sequenced was PBMCs or T cells enriched from blood (not recorded which). The sequence was collected from a middle-aged man in a cohort exposed to, infected with or recovered from COVID-19 (not recorded which). The CDR3 region: CASSDIRSGGQNTEAFF. The sequenced DNA: TGTGCCAGCAGTGATATAAGAAGCGGGGGCCAGAACACTGAAGCTTTCTTT. The CDR3 plus the reference TRBV2 and TRBJ1-1 genes for the other parts give the full variable domain: EPEVTQTPSHQVTQMGQEVILRCVPISNHLYFYWYRQILGQKVEFLVSFYNNEISEKSEIFDDQFSVERPDGSNFTLKIRSTKLEDSAMYFCASSDIRSGGQNTEAFFGQGTRLTVV.